The 27 T cell receptor beta chains in this list originate from one sample, sequenced in a study of blood T cells in healthy people across ages. Primed by a sample-barcoded 5' primer and a J-beta primer mix, a second PCR proceeded for about 6 to 11 cycles. In TCRdb, the 5' RACE reads were re-called with MiXCR into one record per CDR3 protein. The sample contains approximately 940,000 distinct CDR3 sequences, roughly 43% of which appear only once. Sequencing was done on a sample of blood. The receptors derive from a young man in good health.

This clonotype was counted a few times. J is TRBJ2-7 and V is TRBV18; 7 bases match TRBD1. Germline lookup yields CDR1 KGHSH and CDR2 LQKENI. The ends lost 0 bases at V and 1 base at J; junction bases unmatched: 3. This CDR3 contains 15 residues. The CDR3 region has the DNA TGTGCCAGCTCACCACCGGGACAGCCATCCTACGAGCAGTACTTC. This codes for CASSPPGQPSYEQYF.

The gene calls are TRBV11-3 and TRBJ2-5; no clear D gene. Trimming removed 5 bases from V and 5 bases from J, with 15 bases in between. Germline V gene lookup returns CDR1 SGHNT and CDR2 YENEEA. The CDR3 totals 14 residues. The CDR3 sequence is CASSVGFSEETQYF. For the CDR3, the DNA is TGTGCCAGCAGCGTAGGTTTCAGTGAGGAGACCCAGTACTTC.

This clonotype has a handful of counts. The chain links TRBV7-2 to TRBJ2-3; maybe TRBD2 (7 bases). V lost 5 bases to trimming and J lost 6 bases, with 21 bases between them. Germline V gives CDR1 SGHTA, CDR2 FQGNSA. The length of the CDR3 is 16 residues. CDR3 sequence reads: CASSRGGVKGTDTQYF. For the CDR3, the DNA is TGTGCCAGCAGCAGGGGGGGGGTCAAGGGTACGGATACGCAGTATTTT.

This clonotype has just a few counts. The chain recombines TRBV20-1 with TRBJ2-1; 8 bases are a match to TRBD1. TRBJ2-7 matches the DNA end more closely, so the J call is doubtful. The CDR3 contains 14 residues. The germline CDR1 and CDR2 sequences are DFQATT and SNEGSKA (reference sequence). The CDR3 DNA sequence: TGCAGTGCCCCTGACAGGGGATACTACAATGAGCAGTACTTC. It specifies CSAPDRGYYNEQYF.

This clonotype showed up just a few times. The chain carries TRBV20-1 and TRBJ2-1; 7 bases are shared with TRBD1. J gave up 10 bases and V 4 bases, and 16 bases lay outside the gene matches. Germline CDR1 is DFQATT and CDR2 is SNEGSKA (reference sequence). This CDR3 comprises 15 residues. CDR3: CSATIRGPEGREQFF. The CDR3 nucleotides read TGCAGTGCTACGATTAGGGGGCCAGAAGGAAGAGAGCAGTTCTTC.

This chain links TRBV4-1 with TRBJ2-5, with 7 bases that match TRBD2. This CDR3 region has 14 residues. Per the germline V gene, CDR1 is MGHRA and CDR2 is YSYEKL. With V trimmed by 4 bases and J by 4 bases, 6 bases remained unmatched. The CDR3 loop is CASSPREGRETQYF. The CDR3 bases are TGCGCCAGCAGCCCGAGGGAGGGCCGAGAGACCCAGTACTTC.

The genes are TRBV10-3 and TRBJ2-2; 9 bases are a match to TRBD1. The CDR3 consists of 14 residues. The germline V gene encodes CDR1 ENHRY and CDR2 SYGVKD. Trimming cost V 6 bases and J 6 bases; bases outside gene matches: 5. CDR3: CAISRDRESGELFF. The DNA of the CDR3 is TGTGCCATCAGCCGGGACAGGGAGTCCGGGGAGCTGTTTTTT.

J is TRBJ2-5 and V is TRBV9, with TRBD1 as a possible D gene (7 bases). Germline loops: CDR1 SGDLS, CDR2 YYNGEE. The CDR3 runs to 16 residues. V was clipped by 4 bases and J by 5 bases, with 21 bases between them. CDR3 amino acids: CASSNPTEGAGETQYF. CDR3 in DNA: TGTGCCAGCAGCAATCCGACGGAGGGGGCTGGGGAGACCCAGTACTTC.

The rearrangement links TRBV20-1 to TRBJ2-2, with D possibly TRBD1 on 6 matching bases. The CDR3 sequence is 13 residues long. Germline V gene data show CDR1 as DFQATT and CDR2 as SNEGSKA (reference sequence). The V and J ends lost 6 bases and 0 bases respectively, with 8 bases between them. In nucleotides, the CDR3 is TGCAGTGCCAGACAGGCGAACACCGGGGAGCTGTTTTTT. Its protein product is CSARQANTGELFF.

The chain links TRBV9 to TRBJ1-2, with D possibly matching TRBD1 (5 bases). CDR3 length: 14 amino acids. Trimming cost V 3 bases and J 4 bases, with 13 bases left between them. CDR1 is SGDLS and CDR2 is YYNGEE in the germline V gene. Here the CDR3 DNA reads TGTGCCAGCAGCGGGGACGGGTGGGGCTATGGCTACACCTTC. This sequence encodes CASSGDGWGYGYTF.

The chain couples TRBV20-1 to TRBJ2-4; D is possibly TRBD2 (5 bases). The V gene lost 5 bases and the J gene lost 1 base, with 9 bases spanning the gap. Germline CDR1 DFQATT, CDR2 SNEGSKA (reference sequence). This CDR3 has 13 amino acids. For the CDR3, the DNA is TGCAGTGCTTTGGAGCGGGCCAAAAACATTCAGTACTTC. Its protein is CSALERAKNIQYF.

CDR3 DNA sequence: TGCAGTGCCCCCGTTAGCACAGATACGCAGTATTTT. This encodes CSAPVSTDTQYF. The J gene is TRBJ2-3, the V gene TRBV20-1; no clear D gene. Germline V gene lookup returns CDR1 DFQATT and CDR2 SNEGSKA (reference sequence). The length of the CDR3 is 12 residues. Trimming cost V 6 bases and J 0 bases, with 7 bases left between them.

The V and J genes are TRBV7-9 and TRBJ2-7, with a possible D match to TRBD1 (6 bases). V lost 4 bases, J lost 2 bases, and 12 bases lay in between. From germline, CDR1 is SEHNR and CDR2 FQNEAQ (reference sequence). This CDR3 contains 14 residues. CDR3 sequence reads: CASSSPGQPYEQYF. CDR3 bases: TGTGCCAGCAGCTCGCCGGGACAACCCTACGAGCAGTACTTC.

This CDR3 is CASSRDRLPDTQYF. In DNA form, the CDR3 reads TGCGCCAGCAGCCGGGACAGGCTCCCAGATACGCAGTATTTT. The V gene is TRBV5-1, the J gene TRBJ2-3; 8 bases are shared with TRBD1. The CDR3 extends over 14 amino acids. The J segment lost 4 bases and the V segment lost 4 bases, leaving 5 bases of the junction unmatched. The V gene's germline CDR1 is SGHRS and CDR2 YFSETQ.

The V call is TRBV7-9, the J call TRBJ2-7, with 7 bases aligning to TRBD2. The CDR3 is made up of 14 amino acids. J gave up 9 bases and V 1 base, and 9 bases lay outside the gene matches. Per germline, CDR1 SEHNR and CDR2 FQNEAQ (reference sequence). CDR3 loop: CASSLVGREFWQYF. Here the CDR3 DNA reads TGTGCCAGCAGCTTAGTAGGGAGGGAATTTTGGCAGTACTTC. Full variable domain (rest looked up from reference TRBV7-9 and TRBJ2-7): DTGVSQNPRHKITKRGQNVTFRCDPISEHNRLYWYRQTLGQGPEFLTYFQNEAQLEKSRLLSDRFSAERPKGSFSTLEIQRTEQGDSAMYLCASSLVGREFWQYFGPGTRLTVT.

This clonotype was counted a few times. This chain connects TRBV7-6 to TRBJ2-3; 11 positions match TRBD2. Germline trimming cut 4 bases from V and 4 bases from J; bases unmatched to any gene: 4. CDR1 and CDR2 (germline): SGHVS, FNYEAQ. The CDR3 length is 15 residues. This chain's CDR3 is CASSSTSGVADTQYF. The CDR3, as DNA: TGTGCCAGCAGCTCGACTAGCGGGGTGGCAGATACGCAGTATTTT.

This clonotype appeared a few times. V gene TRBV7-8 combines with J gene TRBJ2-5, with D hard to call. The tail of the sequence fits TRBJ2-7 better, so the J call may be wrong. Looked up from germline, CDR1 is SGHVS and CDR2 is FQNEAQ. The CDR3 runs to 14 residues. The CDR3 nucleotides read TGTGCCAGCAGCTTACGAACCTACCAGAACGAGCAGTACTTC. As protein: CASSLRTYQNEQYF.

The rearrangement joins TRBV7-9 to TRBJ2-5, with D perhaps matching TRBD2 (5 bases). Deletions cut 5 bases from V and 4 bases from J, with 11 bases between. The germline V gene encodes CDR1 SEHNR and CDR2 FQNEAQ (reference sequence). This CDR3 spans 13 amino acids. CDR3 protein: CASSETRGETQYF. CDR3 sequence (DNA): TGTGCCAGCAGCGAGACCCGGGGAGAGACCCAGTACTTC. Complete variable domain (other parts from reference TRBV7-9 and TRBJ2-5): DTGVSQNPRHKITKRGQNVTFRCDPISEHNRLYWYRQTLGQGPEFLTYFQNEAQLEKSRLLSDRFSAERPKGSFSTLEIQRTEQGDSAMYLCASSETRGETQYFGPGTRLLVL.

With respect to this clonotype: The junction shows a germline mismatch at one end, possibly a read error. The gene calls are TRBV3-1 and TRBJ1-2; D is uncertain. Germline V gene lookup returns CDR1 LGHDT and CDR2 YNNKEL (reference sequence). There are 14 residues in the CDR3. CDR3 region: CASSQSGPATGCTF. The CDR3 DNA reads as TGTGCCAGCAGCCAATCCGGCCCCGCTACCGGCTGCACCTTC.

The gene calls are TRBV7-2 and TRBJ2-3, with TRBD2 as a possible D gene (7 bases). Trimming removed 1 base at V and 0 bases at J, with 17 bases between. Germline assignment: CDR1 SGHTA and CDR2 FQGNSA. The CDR3 runs to 18 residues. CDR3 protein: CASSLVGGGRASTDTQYF. The CDR3 DNA follows: TGTGCCAGCAGCTTAGTAGGGGGGGGCAGGGCGAGCACAGATACGCAGTATTTT.

The V and J genes are TRBV20-1 and TRBJ2-1; a weak D match, TRBD1 (5 bases). The CDR3 length is 14 residues. The germline V and J ends were trimmed by 0 bases and 2 bases, with 8 bases remaining between them. Per germline, CDR1 DFQATT and CDR2 SNEGSKA (reference sequence). The CDR3 DNA is TGCAGTGCTAGAGACAGGGCAACCTACAATGAGCAGTTCTTC. Its protein is CSARDRATYNEQFF.

The rearrangement links TRBV10-3 to TRBJ2-7; D remains unclear. The CDR3 contains 15 residues. V was shortened by 7 bases and J by 2 bases, with 18 bases between the two germline ends. Germline V gene sequence: CDR1 ENHRY, CDR2 SYGVKD. CDR3 DNA: TGTGCCATCAAGAAGGTCCCGGATCCAGCCTACGAGCAGTACTTC. Its protein product is CAIKKVPDPAYEQYF.

V usage is TRBV28 and J usage is TRBJ2-5; D might be TRBD1 (6 bases). The J call may be faulty, since TRBJ2-7 better matches the DNA end. The V gene's germline CDR1 is MDHEN and CDR2 SYDVKM. The length of the CDR3 is 16 residues. CDR3 loop: CASSSATGGRIFEQYF. The CDR3 bases are TGTGCCAGCAGTTCCGCGACAGGCGGTAGGATCTTCGAGCAGTACTTC.

This clonotype has only a few counts. The J gene is TRBJ2-1, the V gene TRBV7-2; 7 positions agree with TRBD1. This CDR3 is 15 amino acids long. Germline V gives CDR1 SGHTA, CDR2 FQGNSA. The J segment lost 3 bases and the V segment lost 5 bases, leaving 7 bases of the junction unmatched. CDR3 loop: CASSVRQGFYNEQFF. CDR3 bases: TGTGCCAGCAGCGTCAGACAGGGTTTCTACAATGAGCAGTTCTTC.

This clonotype was picked up a small number of times. The V and J genes are TRBV25-1 and TRBJ2-1, with D perhaps being TRBD1 or TRBD2 (5 bases each). The CDR3 consists of 14 residues. The germline CDR1 and CDR2 sequences are MGHDK and SYGVNS. The V end was cut by 5 bases, the J end by 5 bases, with 13 bases between. The CDR3 here is CASSMGRIDNEQFF. Written as DNA, the CDR3 is TGTGCCAGCAGTATGGGACGGATAGACAATGAGCAGTTCTTC.

The J gene is TRBJ2-3, the V gene TRBV5-4; 9 nucleotides line up with TRBD2. The CDR3 loop spans 16 amino acids. The V segment lost 3 bases and the J segment 3 bases; nucleotides outside the gene matches: 8. Germline V lookup: CDR1 SGHNT, CDR2 YYREEE (reference sequence). The DNA of the CDR3 is TGTGCCAGCAGCTGGCAACCGGGACTAGCTACAGATACGCAGTATTTT. This sequence encodes CASSWQPGLATDTQYF. Based on the CDR3 plus reference TRBV5-4 and TRBJ2-3, the full variable domain is ETGVTQSPTHLIKTRGQQVTLRCSSQSGHNTVSWYQQALGQGPQFIFQYYREEENGRGNFPPRFSGLQFPNYSSELNVNALELDDSALYLCASSWQPGLATDTQYFGPGTRLTVL.

This clonotype was picked up one time. This chain links TRBV6-6 with TRBJ2-1; D possibly matches TRBD1 or TRBD2 (6 bases each). V was shortened by 4 bases and J by 10 bases, with 26 bases between the two germline ends. Germline assignment: CDR1 MNHNY and CDR2 SVGAGI (reference sequence). This CDR3 spans 17 amino acids. Here the CDR3 reads CASSSGLQGLGGKEQFF. DNA for the CDR3: TGTGCCAGCAGTTCCGGACTACAGGGATTGGGGGGTAAGGAGCAGTTCTTC.